The 30 T cell receptor beta chains presented below share a single source sample, sequenced in a study of Ad26.COV2.S vaccination and SARS-CoV-2 variants. The treatment here: roughly 18 received Ad26.COV2.S at low or high dose, single or two shots; about five received placebo; per-sample allocation not given. Following the first vaccine or placebo injection, samples were taken on day 63. Produced via immunoSEQ multiplex PCR; TCRdb's table is partial and in-frame only. In the table there are approximately 410,000 clones, about 90% of which are singletons. This specimen consisted of peripheral blood, obtained in a trial of Ad26.COV2.S vaccine versus placebo. The receptors originated from a person aged 18-65 years who received the Ad26.COV2.S COVID-19 vaccine or a placebo.

The chain links TRBV7-9 to TRBJ2-5; D is undetermined. CDR1 is SEHNR and CDR2 is FQNEAQ in the germline V gene (reference sequence). The CDR3 consists of 14 residues. Trimming removed 6 bases at V and 1 base at J, with 12 bases between. CDR3 DNA: TGTGCCAGCAGGACACACCGAAGCCAAGAGACCCAGTACTTC. Translated: CASRTHRSQETQYF.

This clone has just a few counts. The chain is built from TRBV11-2 and TRBJ1-4; D is unresolved. Trimming left V 4 bases short and J 7 bases short, with 19 bases between. Germline CDR1 and CDR2: SGHAT and FQNNGV. CDR3 size: 16 residues. For the CDR3, the DNA is TGTGCCAGCAGCTCTATAGGACGTCGAGGACCTGAAAAACTGTTTTTT. This sequence encodes CASSSIGRRGPEKLFF.

The chain couples TRBV2 to TRBJ1-4, with D possibly matching TRBD1 (5 bases). The CDR3 totals 13 residues. V was shortened by 1 base and J by 12 bases, with 12 bases between the two germline ends. The germline V gene has CDR1 SNHLY and CDR2 FYNNEI. The CDR3 loop is CASSEESRGELFF. The CDR3 nucleotides are TGTGCCAGCAGTGAAGAGTCCCGGGGGGAACTGTTTTTT.

V gene TRBV10-3 combines with J gene TRBJ2-7; D unresolved. There are 15 residues in the CDR3. Trimming removed 3 bases from V and 0 bases from J, with 12 bases in between. Germline CDR1 ENHRY, CDR2 SYGVKD. This CDR3 is CAISDESSLSYEQYF. CDR3 sequence (DNA): TGTGCCATCAGTGATGAGAGTTCCCTCTCCTACGAGCAGTACTTC.

The chain uses TRBV13 and TRBJ1-2, with D unclear. The germline gives CDR1 PRHDT, CDR2 FYEKMQ (reference sequence). Deletions cut 2 bases from V and 8 bases from J, with 9 bases between. This CDR3 is built from 12 residues. CDR3 DNA sequence: TGTGCCAGCAGCTTACAGATCGAGGGCTACACCTTC. This sequence encodes CASSLQIEGYTF.

The V gene is TRBV21-1, the J gene TRBJ1-1; the D segment call TRBD1 is taken from the table without a DNA check. TRBV21-1 is reported as a pseudogene. The CDR3 contains 16 residues. CDR3 nucleotide sequence: TGTGCCAGCCCCTCCTTCAGGCAGGGAAGGGACACTGAAGCTTTCTTT. This translates into CASPSFRQGRDTEAFF.

The chain has TRBV7-9 and TRBJ1-5; D may be TRBD1 (6 bases). The CDR3 runs to 14 residues. Germline CDR1 SEHNR, CDR2 FQNEAQ (reference sequence). With 4 bases removed from V and 5 bases from J, the gap between germline ends came to 12 bases. The CDR3 sequence: CASSYGGGHQPQHF. In DNA, the CDR3 is TGTGCCAGCAGCTACGGGGGGGGCCATCAGCCCCAGCATTTT.

The J gene is TRBJ2-7, the V gene TRBV9; TRBD2 might be the D (7 bases). The CDR3 is made up of 14 amino acids. The germline gives CDR1 SGDLS, CDR2 YYNGEE. V was shortened by 1 base and J by 3 bases, with 11 bases between the two germline ends. Written as DNA, the CDR3 is TGTGCCAGCAGCGTAAGGGAGGGGGACTACGAGCAGTACTTC. Translation: CASSVREGDYEQYF.

This chain links TRBV30 with TRBJ1-1; maybe TRBD1 (5 bases). V was trimmed by 4 bases and J by 2 bases, leaving 17 bases between them. Germline lookup yields CDR1 GTSNPN and CDR2 SVGIG (reference sequence). The CDR3 consists of 15 residues. The chain's CDR3 is CAWKTPGTVNTEAFF. Here the CDR3 DNA reads TGTGCCTGGAAAACCCCCGGGACGGTAAACACTGAAGCTTTCTTT.

This rearrangement joins TRBV18 to TRBJ1-1; the match to TRBD1 covers 8 bases. Germline V gene data show CDR1 as KGHSH and CDR2 as LQKENI. V dropped 3 bases and J dropped 4; count of bases not matched to a gene: 7. The CDR3 spans 15 residues. The chain's CDR3 is CASSPDQGARTEAFF. CDR3 coding DNA: TGTGCCAGCTCACCTGACCAGGGGGCGCGCACTGAAGCTTTCTTT.

The J gene is TRBJ1-3, the V gene TRBV6-5, with 7 nucleotides matching TRBD1. The CDR3 runs to 12 residues. Germline V gene lookup returns CDR1 MNHEY and CDR2 SVGAGI. The junction had 5 bases not matched to a gene; V was cut back by 11 bases and J by 4 bases. CDR3 coding DNA: TGTGCCGCCGGGACAGTCGGAAACACCATATATTTT. Encoded protein: CAAGTVGNTIYF.

The J gene is TRBJ1-2, the V gene TRBV11-2; D ambiguous. Germline loops: CDR1 SGHAT, CDR2 FQNNGV. This CDR3 is built from 14 residues. V lost 3 bases, J lost 4 bases, and 12 bases lay in between. The CDR3 DNA reads TGTGCCAGCAGCTTGGCTCGCGTAGGCTATGGCTACACCTTC. Its protein product is CASSLARVGYGYTF.

The rearrangement links TRBV19 to TRBJ1-1; 8 nucleotides align to TRBD1. Germline CDR1 is LNHDA and CDR2 is SQIVND (reference sequence). Losses at the gene ends were 5 bases for V and 4 bases for J; bases not matched to a gene: 9. The CDR3 contains 15 residues. CDR3: CASSRRTGFATEAFF. As DNA, the CDR3 is TGTGCCAGTAGTCGACGGACAGGGTTTGCCACTGAAGCTTTCTTT.

This rearrangement joins TRBV28 to TRBJ1-4; possible D gene TRBD1, 6 bases. The CDR3 sequence is 14 residues long. Deletions cut 7 bases from V and 4 bases from J, with 13 bases between. CDR1 is MDHEN and CDR2 is SYDVKM in the germline V gene. For the CDR3, the DNA is TGTGCCAGCACTAGGGGGTCCCTTAATGAAAAACTGTTTTTT. Protein product: CASTRGSLNEKLFF.

This rearrangement joins TRBV30 to TRBJ2-2, with TRBD1 identical over 9 bases. CDR1 is GTSNPN, CDR2 SVGIG, per germline (reference sequence). The CDR3 sequence is 16 residues long. Unmatched junction bases numbered 11, after V lost 3 bases and J lost 6 bases. CDR3 coding DNA: TGTGCCTGGAGGATGCGGGACAGGGTTTTGTCCGGGGAGCTGTTTTTT. Amino acids: CAWRMRDRVLSGELFF.

This chain joins TRBV19 and TRBJ1-2, with TRBD1 as a possible D gene (5 bases). Trimming shortened V by 5 bases and J by 5 bases, and 12 bases separated the two germline ends. The germline V gene has CDR1 LNHDA and CDR2 SQIVND (reference sequence). The CDR3 is made up of 13 amino acids. The CDR3: CASSSYGAYGYTF. For the CDR3, the DNA is TGTGCCAGTAGTTCATATGGGGCGTATGGCTACACCTTC.

The V and J genes are TRBV10-1 and TRBJ2-4; D is undetermined. CDR1 is WNHNN and CDR2 is SYGVQD in the germline V gene (reference sequence). The length of the CDR3 is 14 residues. Trimming cost V 0 bases and J 0 bases, with 3 bases left between them. The CDR3 protein is CASSESVAKNIQYF. The CDR3 DNA sequence: TGCGCCAGCAGTGAGTCCGTAGCCAAAAACATTCAGTACTTC.

This CDR3 reads CATGPVLSSYNEQFF. For the CDR3, the DNA is TGTGCCACCGGCCCGGTCCTGAGCTCCTACAATGAGCAGTTCTTC. The chain links TRBV19 to TRBJ2-1; D not resolved. The CDR3 loop spans 15 amino acids. V lost 10 bases to trimming and J lost 0 bases, with 16 bases between them. Germline V CDR1 and CDR2: LNHDA, SQIVND (reference sequence).

The chain employs TRBV7-6 and TRBJ2-3; perhaps D is TRBD1 or TRBD2 (6 bases each). Germline V gene data show CDR1 as SGHVS and CDR2 as FNYEAQ. Trimming took 5 bases from V and 2 from J, leaving 14 bases between them. The CDR3 has 15 amino acids. The CDR3 region is CASSIGGTNTDTQYF. The CDR3 DNA reads as TGTGCCAGCAGCATCGGCGGGACAAACACAGATACGCAGTATTTT.

V gene TRBV11-3 combines with J gene TRBJ1-2; TRBD1 might be the D (5 bases). The CDR3 is 13 residues long. V was shortened by 7 bases and J by 5 bases, with 14 bases between the two germline ends. Germline V gives CDR1 SGHNT, CDR2 YENEEA. The CDR3 reads CASINDSSYGYTF. The CDR3 bases are TGTGCCAGCATCAACGACAGTTCTTATGGCTACACCTTC.

The rearrangement links TRBV5-1 to TRBJ1-1; D is ambiguous. Germline CDR1 SGHRS, CDR2 YFSETQ. The CDR3 is made up of 14 amino acids. Trimming took off 2 bases at V and 1 base at J, with 9 bases between the two ends. CDR3 residues: CASSLVQTNTEAFF. In nucleotides, the CDR3 is TGCGCCAGCAGCTTAGTTCAGACGAACACTGAAGCTTTCTTT.

V is TRBV4-3 and J is TRBJ2-7, with D tentatively TRBD1 or TRBD2 (6 bases each). The CDR3 runs to 15 residues. The germline V and J ends were trimmed by 1 base and 1 base, with 11 bases remaining between them. Germline values: CDR1 LGHNA, CDR2 YSLEER. CDR3 sequence reads: CASSQGRDTSYEQYF. CDR3 sequence (DNA): TGCGCCAGCAGCCAAGGGAGGGACACGTCCTACGAGCAGTACTTC.

The genes are TRBV21-1 and TRBJ2-7; TRBD2 is the table's D call and was not checked against the DNA. TRBV21-1 is a recognized pseudogene. The CDR3 covers 18 residues. CDR3 protein: CASSKHKFGTPVSYEQYF. In DNA, the CDR3 is TGTGCCAGCAGCAAGCATAAATTTGGGACTCCGGTCTCCTACGAGCAGTACTTC.

This chain joins TRBV18 and TRBJ2-5; possible D gene TRBD1, 6 bases. The CDR3 runs 15 residues. Per germline, CDR1 KGHSH and CDR2 LQKENI. Trimming stripped 1 base from V and 4 bases from J, with 13 bases between. The CDR3 loop is CASSPQNGQPETQYF. CDR3 bases: TGTGCCAGCTCACCACAGAATGGACAGCCAGAGACCCAGTACTTC. The complete variable domain, with remaining parts taken from reference TRBV18 and TRBJ2-5, reads NAGVMQNPRHLVRRRGQEARLRCSPMKGHSHVYWYRQLPEEGLKFMVYLQKENIIDESGMPKERFSAEFPKEGPSILRIQQVVRGDSAAYFCASSPQNGQPETQYFGPGTRLLVL.

The chain recombines TRBV4-3 with TRBJ2-7; 8 bases agree with TRBD1. Per germline, CDR1 LGHNA and CDR2 YSLEER. This CDR3 comprises 17 residues. Trimming cost V 0 bases and J 9 bases; bases outside gene matches: 16. The CDR3 DNA reads TGCGCCAGCAGCCAAGATTATCTTCGGCAGGGGGCCATCGGGCAGTACTTC. As protein: CASSQDYLRQGAIGQYF.

This clone was seen a handful of times. V and J are TRBV6-5 and TRBJ1-5; D is possibly TRBD1 (5 bases). Per the germline V gene, CDR1 is MNHEY and CDR2 is SVGAGI. The CDR3 spans 14 residues. V was trimmed by 8 bases and J by 6 bases, leaving 17 bases between them. CDR3 in DNA: TGTGCCAGCCGGCCCGCAGGGACGGCTCAGCCCCAGCATTTT. It encodes CASRPAGTAQPQHF.

This chain connects TRBV4-3 to TRBJ2-5, with 7 positions matching TRBD1. The germline V gene has CDR1 LGHNA and CDR2 YSLEER. There are 16 residues in the CDR3. V was pared by 0 bases and J by 2 bases, with 6 bases of the junction left unmatched. CDR3 nucleotide sequence: TGCGCCAGCAGCCAAGAAGGCAGGGGGTCGCAAGAGACCCAGTACTTC. This codes for CASSQEGRGSQETQYF.

This rearrangement joins TRBV6-2 or TRBV6-3 to TRBJ1-1; D is perhaps TRBD1 (5 bases). The CDR3 runs 14 residues. Germline CDR1 reads MNHEY; CDR2 reads SVGEGT. Trimming shortened V by 6 bases and J by 0 bases, and 11 bases separated the two germline ends. Here the CDR3 reads CASSHRTLNTEAFF. The CDR3 bases are TGTGCCAGCAGCCACAGGACTCTGAACACTGAAGCTTTCTTT.

The rearrangement joins TRBV19 to TRBJ2-3, with TRBD2 as a possible D gene (6 bases). Per the germline V gene, CDR1 is LNHDA and CDR2 is SQIVND (reference sequence). CDR3 length equals 17 residues. Between the trimmed V and J ends, which lost 3 bases and 2 bases, there was a span of 18 bases. CDR3 sequence: CASSIYVSSGYTDTQYF. DNA for the CDR3: TGTGCCAGTAGTATCTATGTGTCCAGCGGGTACACAGATACGCAGTATTTT.

This sequence joins TRBV29-1 and TRBJ2-7, with a tentative D call TRBD1 (5 bases). Germline CDR1 SQVTM, CDR2 ANQGSEA. This CDR3 contains 11 residues. V lost 4 bases, J lost 6 bases, and 10 bases lay in between. The CDR3 DNA sequence: TGCAGCGTTGGGGCAGGGCGCGAGCAGTACTTC. Protein sequence: CSVGAGREQYF.